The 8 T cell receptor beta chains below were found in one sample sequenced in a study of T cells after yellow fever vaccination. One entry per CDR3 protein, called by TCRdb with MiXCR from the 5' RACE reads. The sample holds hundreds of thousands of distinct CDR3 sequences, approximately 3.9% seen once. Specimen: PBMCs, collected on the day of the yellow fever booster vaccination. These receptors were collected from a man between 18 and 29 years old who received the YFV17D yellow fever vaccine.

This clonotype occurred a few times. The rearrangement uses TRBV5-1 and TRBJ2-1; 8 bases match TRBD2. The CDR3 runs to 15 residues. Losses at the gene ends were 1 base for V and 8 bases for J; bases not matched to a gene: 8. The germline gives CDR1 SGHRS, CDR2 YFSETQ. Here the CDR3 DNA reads TGCGCCAGCAGCTTGATCCGGGGGGGCCGGTATGAGCAGTTCTTC. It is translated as CASSLIRGGRYEQFF.

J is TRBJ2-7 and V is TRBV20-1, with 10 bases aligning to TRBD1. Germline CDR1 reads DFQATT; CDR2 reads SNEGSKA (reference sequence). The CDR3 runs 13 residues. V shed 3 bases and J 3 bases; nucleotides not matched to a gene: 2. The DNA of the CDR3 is TGCAGTGCTAGTGGGACAGGGGTCTACGAGCAGTACTTC. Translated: CSASGTGVYEQYF.

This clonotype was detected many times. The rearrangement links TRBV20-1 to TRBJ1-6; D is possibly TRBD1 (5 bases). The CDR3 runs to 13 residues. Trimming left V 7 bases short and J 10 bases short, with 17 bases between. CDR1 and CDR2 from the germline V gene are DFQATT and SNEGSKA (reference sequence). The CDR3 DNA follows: TGCAGTGTCAACCCAGGGAACGTCTCACCCCTCCACTTT. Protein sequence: CSVNPGNVSPLHF.

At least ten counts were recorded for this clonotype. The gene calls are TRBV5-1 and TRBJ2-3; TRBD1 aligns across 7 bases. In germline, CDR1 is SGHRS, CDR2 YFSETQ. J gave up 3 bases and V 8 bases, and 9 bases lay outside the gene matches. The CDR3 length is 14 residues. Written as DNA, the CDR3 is TGCGCCAGTAATCCGGGACAGAAGACAGATACGCAGTATTTT. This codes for CASNPGQKTDTQYF. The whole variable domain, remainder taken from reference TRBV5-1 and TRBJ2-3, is KAGVTQTPRYLIKTRGQQVTLSCSPISGHRSVSWYQQTPGQGLQFLFEYFSETQRNKGNFPGRFSGRQFSNSRSEMNVSTLELGDSALYLCASNPGQKTDTQYFGPGTRLTVL.

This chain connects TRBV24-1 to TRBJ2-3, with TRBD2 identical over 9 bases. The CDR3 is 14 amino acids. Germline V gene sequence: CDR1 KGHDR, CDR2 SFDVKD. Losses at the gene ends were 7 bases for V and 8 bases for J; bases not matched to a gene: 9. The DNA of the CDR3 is TGTGCCACCAGCCCCCGAGGGCGGGGGGGTACGCAGTATTTT. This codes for CATSPRGRGGTQYF.

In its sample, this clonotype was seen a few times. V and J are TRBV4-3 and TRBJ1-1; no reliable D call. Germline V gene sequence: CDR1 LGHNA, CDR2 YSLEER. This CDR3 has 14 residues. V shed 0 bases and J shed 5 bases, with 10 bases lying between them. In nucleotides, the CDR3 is TGCGCCAGCAGCCAAGAAGGTAAACGGACTGAAGCTTTCTTT. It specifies CASSQEGKRTEAFF.

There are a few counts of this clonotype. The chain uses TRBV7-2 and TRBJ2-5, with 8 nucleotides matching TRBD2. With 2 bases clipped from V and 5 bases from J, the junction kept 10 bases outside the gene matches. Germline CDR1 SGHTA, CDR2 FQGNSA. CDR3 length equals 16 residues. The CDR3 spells CASSLSGGLLRETQYF. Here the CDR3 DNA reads TGTGCCAGCAGCTTAAGCGGGGGCTTACTCAGGGAGACCCAGTACTTC.

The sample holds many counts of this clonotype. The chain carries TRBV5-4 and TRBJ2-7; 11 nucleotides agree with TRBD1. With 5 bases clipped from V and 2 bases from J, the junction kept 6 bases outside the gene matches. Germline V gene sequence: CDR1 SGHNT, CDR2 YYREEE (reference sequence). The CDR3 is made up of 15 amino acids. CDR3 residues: CASRAGDRGTYEQYF. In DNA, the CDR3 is TGTGCCAGCAGAGCTGGGGACAGGGGGACCTACGAGCAGTACTTC.